The clone carrying this TCR beta chain was seen more than once but under ten times. At one boundary the junction diverges from the germline segment, which might be a read error. This entry is derived from a study of blood T cell repertoires in COVID-19. Study in general: COVID-19 samples from acute and convalescent phases originated in the United States, Italy and Spain. Sources were T cells, B-cell-depleted T cells, or PBMCs; the material itself was cDNA or gDNA.

Original data processing: Estimation of nucleated cell counts relied on the amplification of reference gene primers. Sequencing used immunoSEQ multiplex PCR; TCRdb keeps in-frame clones, though not all of them. V and J calls and clone size follow that table, whereas D and trimming were derived from the DNA. This table holds roughly 15,000 clones, approximately 83% found once. CDR3 length: 14 amino acids. CDR1 and CDR2 (germline): MGHDK, SYGVNS. This TCR was sampled from a woman aged 60-75 years with acute or convalescent COVID-19. The chain uses TRBV25-1 and TRBJ1-1, with 9 nucleotides matching TRBD1. Sequenced input: peripheral blood. The CDR3 region is CASSTGQGNAEAFF. DNA of the CDR3: TGTGCCAGCAGTACCGGACAGGGGAACGCTGAAGCTTTCTTT.